This T cell receptor (beta chain) emerged from a study of T cells in Graves' hyperthyroidism and ophthalmopathy. Turning to the study itself: Peripheral blood was acquired at first diagnosis, ahead of any therapy whatsoever.

Amplification of TCR beta CDR3 regions used RNA as the template. The HTBI primer set was used in a first-round RT-PCR of the TCR CDR3. TCRdb fed the multiplex PCR reads into MiXCR, producing one record per CDR3 protein. There are about 270,000 distinct CDR3 sequences in the sample; about 20% occur only once, and about 60% lies in the top ten. The ends were cut back, 6 bases at V and 3 bases at J, with 21 bases in the middle. CDR3 length: 17 amino acids. Germline V gene data show CDR1 as MNHNS and CDR2 as SASEGT. Remarks on this clonotype: The antigen remains unidentified.

The study, taken as a whole, reports: Among clonotypes expanded in thyroid above 0.001, most were also found in blood. For ophthalmopathy, model prediction preceded onset by a median about 6.4 months.

Out of 8.5 to 10 ml of fresh peripheral blood came the PBMCs. The chain combines TRBV6-1 with TRBJ2-4, with D perhaps matching TRBD1 (6 bases). The source of this sequence is a man aged 30 to 39 with Graves' ophthalmopathy. The sample taken for sequencing was blood. For the CDR3, the DNA is TGTGCCAGCAGCCCCCTCAGGGGAACTCGGGTCAAAAACATTCAGTACTTC. This codes for CASSPLRGTRVKNIQYF.